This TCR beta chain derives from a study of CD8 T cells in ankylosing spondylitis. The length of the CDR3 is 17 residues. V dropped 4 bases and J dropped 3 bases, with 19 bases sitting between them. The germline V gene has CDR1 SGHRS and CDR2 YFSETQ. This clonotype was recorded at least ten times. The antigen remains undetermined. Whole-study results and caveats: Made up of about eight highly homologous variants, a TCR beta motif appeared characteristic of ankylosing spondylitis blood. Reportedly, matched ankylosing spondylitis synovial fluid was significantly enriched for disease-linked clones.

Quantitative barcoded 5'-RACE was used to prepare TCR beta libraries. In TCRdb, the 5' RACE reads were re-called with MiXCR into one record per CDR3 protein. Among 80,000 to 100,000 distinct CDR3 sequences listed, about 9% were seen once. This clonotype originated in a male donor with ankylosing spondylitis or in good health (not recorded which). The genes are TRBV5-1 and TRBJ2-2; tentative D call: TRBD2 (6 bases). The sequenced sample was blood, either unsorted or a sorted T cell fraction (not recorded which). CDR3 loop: CASSLLNLGGDTGELFF. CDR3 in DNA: TGCGCCAGCAGCCTTCTGAATCTGGGAGGCGACACCGGGGAGCTGTTTTTT.